This entry lists 27 T cell receptor beta chains sequenced from one sample in a study of blood T cells in healthy people across ages (dated by TCRdb to 2014 to 2015). Receptors were amplified or captured by 5' RACE. The instrument was an Illumina HiSeq 2500. A second PCR of roughly 6 to 11 cycles was run with a J-beta primer mix and a sample-barcoded 5' primer. The public reads were reanalyzed by TCRdb: fastp trimming at Q25, MiXCR alignment, in-frame beta chains only. For every CDR3 protein sequence, its rows merge into one entry that carries the most common genes and DNA. This sample holds around 1.5 million distinct CDR3 sequences; approximately 60% were observed only once. The ten biggest clones cover roughly 7% of the sample. The material sequenced was blood. The receptors originated from a man between 18 and 35 years old in good health.

The rearrangement joins TRBV5-5 to TRBJ1-2; perhaps TRBD1 as D (5 bases). Germline V gene lookup returns CDR1 SGHKS and CDR2 YYEKEE (reference sequence). Trimming took off 1 base at V and 4 bases at J, with 14 bases between the two ends. The CDR3 is made up of 15 amino acids. CDR3 residues: CASSLQGRRLYGYTF. CDR3 coding DNA: TGTGCCAGCAGCTTGCAGGGACGGCGCCTCTATGGCTACACCTTC. The full variable domain, with the rest looked up from reference TRBV5-5 and TRBJ1-2, is DAGVTQSPTHLIKTRGQQVTLRCSPISGHKSVSWYQQVLGQGPQFIFQYYEKEERGRGNFPDRFSARQFPNYSSELNVNALLLGDSALYLCASSLQGRRLYGYTFGSGTRLTVV.

This chain links TRBV27 with TRBJ2-1, with 8 bases fitting TRBD1. CDR1 and CDR2 from the germline V gene are MNHEY and SMNVEV (reference sequence). This CDR3 spans 14 amino acids. J gave up 7 bases and V 6 bases, and 8 bases lay outside the gene matches. CDR3 in DNA: TGTGCCAGCAGGCAGGGGGCGGGTTGGAATGAGCAGTTCTTC. Its protein product is CASRQGAGWNEQFF.

V is TRBV6-5 and J is TRBJ2-3; TRBD1 agrees at 12 bases. Germline V lookup: CDR1 MNHEY, CDR2 SVGAGI. After removal of 5 bases from V and 9 bases from J, the junction contained 6 bases not matched to a gene. This CDR3 is built from 14 residues. Here the CDR3 DNA reads TGTGCCAGCAGTCCCGGGACAGGGGGCTTGACGCAGTATTTT. Encoded protein: CASSPGTGGLTQYF.

This sequence joins TRBV7-2 and TRBJ1-6, with TRBD1 as a possible D gene (5 bases). Germline V gives CDR1 SGHTA, CDR2 FQGNSA. Trimming took off 5 bases at V and 3 bases at J, with 14 bases between the two ends. The CDR3 totals 16 residues. This chain's CDR3 is CASSPRGVGYNSPLHF. DNA of the CDR3: TGTGCCAGCAGCCCGAGGGGAGTGGGCTATAATTCACCCCTCCACTTT.

The J gene is TRBJ1-6, the V gene TRBV20-1, with a weak D call TRBD1 (5 bases). The CDR3 is made up of 19 amino acids. V was trimmed by 0 bases and J by 11 bases, leaving 29 bases between them. Germline V gives CDR1 DFQATT, CDR2 SNEGSKA (reference sequence). The CDR3: CSARDFRVSKGNQNPPLHF. CDR3 nucleotides: TGCAGTGCTAGAGATTTCAGAGTTTCAAAGGGGAACCAAAATCCACCCCTCCACTTT.

V usage is TRBV15 and J usage is TRBJ2-3, with unresolved D. Germline values: CDR1 LNHNV, CDR2 YYDKDF (reference sequence). This CDR3 has 14 residues. V was cut by 0 bases and J by 3 bases, with 7 bases left in between. CDR3 nucleotides: TGTGCCACCAGCAGAGATCGAAGGACAGATACGCAGTATTTT. As protein: CATSRDRRTDTQYF.

The V and J genes are TRBV7-9 and TRBJ1-5; no definite D call. Per germline, CDR1 SEHNR and CDR2 FQNEAQ (reference sequence). The CDR3 spans 14 residues. Trimming shortened V by 5 bases and J by 0 bases, and 8 bases separated the two germline ends. CDR3 nucleotide sequence: TGTGCCAGCAGCGCAGTCAATAGCAATCAGCCCCAGCATTTT. Translating gives CASSAVNSNQPQHF.

The chain employs TRBV7-2 and TRBJ1-4; no clear D gene. This CDR3 has 16 amino acids. Germline CDR1 SGHTA, CDR2 FQGNSA. V lost 1 base, J lost 4 bases, and 13 bases lay in between. The CDR3 region is CASSLGLGLINEKLFF. The CDR3 coding sequence is TGTGCCAGCAGCTTAGGGCTTGGACTTATTAATGAAAAACTGTTTTTT.

Only a few counts were recorded for this clonotype. The chain employs TRBV15 and TRBJ2-3, with 7 bases aligning to TRBD1. The CDR3 contains 14 residues. Unmatched junction bases numbered 3, after V lost 3 bases and J lost 3 bases. CDR1 is LNHNV and CDR2 is YYDKDF in the germline V gene (reference sequence). The CDR3 nucleotides are TGTGCCACCAGCAGCGGCAGGGGGACAGATACGCAGTATTTT. Encoded protein: CATSSGRGTDTQYF.

The gene calls are TRBV27 and TRBJ2-5; D is unclear. The tail of the sequence fits TRBJ2-7 better, so the J call may be wrong. The CDR3 totals 12 residues. Per germline, CDR1 MNHEY and CDR2 SMNVEV (reference sequence). CDR3 loop: CASSPGPSEQYF. The DNA for the CDR3 is TGTGCCAGCAGCCCAGGCCCATCCGAGCAGTACTTC.

This chain links TRBV12-3 or TRBV12-4 with TRBJ2-3; D ambiguous. V dropped 4 bases and J dropped 7 bases, with 9 bases sitting between them. CDR3 length: 12 amino acids. CDR3 in amino acids: CASSSRRYTQYF. The CDR3 DNA is TGTGCCAGCAGTTCCCGACGGTATACGCAGTATTTT.

This clonotype was picked up a small number of times. The chain uses TRBV25-1 and TRBJ2-5; the D call may be TRBD1 or TRBD2 (5 bases each). Germline loops: CDR1 MGHDK, CDR2 SYGVNS. The CDR3 has 13 residues. Trimming pared 4 bases from V and 1 base from J, leaving 7 bases between. This CDR3 is CASSAGTQETQYF. CDR3 DNA sequence: TGTGCCAGCAGTGCCGGGACCCAAGAGACCCAGTACTTC.

This rearrangement joins TRBV28 to TRBJ2-7; 8 nucleotides line up with TRBD1. This CDR3 comprises 16 residues. V gave up 2 bases and J gave up 3 bases; unmatched junction bases: 9. Germline loops: CDR1 MDHEN, CDR2 SYDVKM. In nucleotides, the CDR3 is TGTGCCAGCAGTTTACCCCCCGGACAGGGAGTCTACGAGCAGTACTTC. Its translation: CASSLPPGQGVYEQYF.

The chain joins TRBV5-1 to TRBJ2-1, with D perhaps TRBD2 (5 bases). V was trimmed by 4 bases and J by 5 bases, leaving 13 bases between them. CDR3 length equals 14 residues. Germline CDR1 SGHRS, CDR2 YFSETQ. CDR3 coding DNA: TGCGCCAGCAGCCTAGCAGTAAATAACAATGAGCAGTTCTTC. Translating it yields CASSLAVNNNEQFF.

This chain links TRBV5-1 with TRBJ2-1, with TRBD2 matching 9 bases. Trimming cost V 6 bases and J 6 bases; bases outside gene matches: 13. The CDR3 runs 16 residues. Germline V lookup: CDR1 SGHRS, CDR2 YFSETQ. In DNA form, the CDR3 reads TGCGCCAGCACCCTGTCAGCGGGGGGTCGTGGCAATGAGCAGTTCTTC. Protein product: CASTLSAGGRGNEQFF.

Here the CDR3 DNA reads TGTGCCAGCAGTTACCGGGCTGGAAACACCATATATTTT. It specifies CASSYRAGNTIYF. This rearrangement joins TRBV6-5 to TRBJ1-3; no reliable D call. V lost 2 bases and J 2 bases, leaving 4 bases between the germline ends. The CDR3 sequence is 13 residues long. Germline V gene lookup returns CDR1 MNHEY and CDR2 SVGAGI.

The J gene is TRBJ1-5, the V gene TRBV7-8; TRBD1 matches 7 bases. Germline loops: CDR1 SGHVS, CDR2 FQNEAQ. This CDR3 has 17 residues. V was clipped by 2 bases and J by 3 bases; unmatched bases: 10. CDR3 bases: TGTGCCAGCAGCTTACAAGCGGGACAGAGAAACAATCAGCCCCAGCATTTT. This sequence encodes CASSLQAGQRNNQPQHF.

The rearrangement uses TRBV2 and TRBJ1-2; 8 nucleotides match TRBD1. Germline trimming cut 6 bases from V and 8 bases from J; bases unmatched to any gene: 5. The CDR3 totals 12 residues. Germline V gives CDR1 SNHLY, CDR2 FYNNEI. CDR3 protein: CASSQGAGGYTF. DNA of the CDR3: TGTGCCAGCAGCCAGGGGGCGGGAGGCTACACCTTC.

This chain connects TRBV27 to TRBJ2-1; possibly TRBD2 for D (6 bases). Trimming took 7 bases from V and 6 from J, leaving 13 bases between them. Germline values: CDR1 MNHEY, CDR2 SMNVEV (reference sequence). The CDR3 has 13 residues. The CDR3 sequence is CASTQEGGNEQFF. The DNA of the CDR3 is TGTGCCAGCACTCAGGAGGGAGGCAATGAGCAGTTCTTC.

This sequence joins TRBV20-1 and TRBJ2-5; the D call may be TRBD1 or TRBD2 (5 bases each). With 5 bases removed from V and 2 bases from J, the gap between germline ends came to 12 bases. The CDR3 has 13 amino acids. Germline V gives CDR1 DFQATT, CDR2 SNEGSKA (reference sequence). In DNA form, the CDR3 reads TGCAGTGCTCCGGGACCCCTACAAGAGACCCAGTACTTC. It specifies CSAPGPLQETQYF.

J is TRBJ1-1 and V is TRBV7-2; no reliable D call. CDR3 length: 13 residues. CDR1 is SGHTA and CDR2 is FQGNSA in the germline V gene. Trimming removed 1 base at V and 6 bases at J, with 9 bases between. The CDR3 spells CASSLDPTSEAFF. DNA for the CDR3: TGTGCCAGCAGCTTAGATCCGACATCTGAAGCTTTCTTT.

This chain uses TRBV20-1 with TRBJ2-7, with 7 positions matching TRBD1. This CDR3 has 14 residues. Germline values: CDR1 DFQATT, CDR2 SNEGSKA (reference sequence). J was trimmed by 7 bases and V by 4 bases; bases with no gene match: 13. CDR3 in DNA: TGCAGTGCTACTCACAGGGGAGCGGTTAATGAGCAGTACTTC. It is translated as CSATHRGAVNEQYF.

This chain's CDR3 is CASRRTSGGASNEQFF. The CDR3 region has the DNA TGTGCCAGCAGAAGGACTAGCGGGGGGGCCAGTAATGAGCAGTTCTTC. The genes are TRBV3-1 and TRBJ2-1; 15 nucleotides match TRBD2. V was pared by 6 bases and J by 7 bases, with 7 bases of the junction left unmatched. The length of the CDR3 is 16 residues. Germline V gene lookup returns CDR1 LGHDT and CDR2 YNNKEL (reference sequence).

This clonotype has more than one count but fewer than ten. The chain is built from TRBV29-1 and TRBJ1-1; D is undetermined. This CDR3 region has 13 residues. The V gene's germline CDR1 is SQVTM and CDR2 ANQGSEA. V gave up 6 bases and J gave up 1 base, with 12 bases separating them. The CDR3 loop reads CSVFSLGNTEAFF. The CDR3 region has the DNA TGCAGCGTCTTCTCCTTAGGGAACACTGAAGCTTTCTTT.

The chain links TRBV29-1 to TRBJ2-4, with 7 bases lining up with TRBD1. This CDR3 spans 13 amino acids. V dropped 5 bases and J dropped 13; count of bases not matched to a gene: 14. Germline CDR1 reads SQVTM; CDR2 reads ANQGSEA. The CDR3 region is CSVLDRAKGEQYF. CDR3 sequence (DNA): TGCAGCGTTCTCGACAGGGCTAAAGGGGAGCAGTACTTC.

The rearrangement uses TRBV6-2 or TRBV6-3 and TRBJ2-1; D not resolved. The germline V gene encodes CDR1 MNHEY and CDR2 SVGEGT. V dropped 2 bases and J dropped 4 bases, with 15 bases sitting between them. CDR3 length: 16 residues. Here the CDR3 reads CASSYQVGGIYNEQFF. CDR3 DNA: TGTGCCAGCAGTTACCAGGTCGGTGGTATTTACAATGAGCAGTTCTTC.

This chain uses TRBV5-5 with TRBJ2-1; 10 nucleotides match TRBD1. CDR3 length: 17 residues. Germline V CDR1 and CDR2: SGHKS, YYEKEE (reference sequence). With 0 bases clipped from V and 5 bases from J, the junction kept 8 bases outside the gene matches. The CDR3 coding sequence is TGTGCCAGCAGCTTGGAGTTTGACAGGGGGCGCGACAATGAGCAGTTCTTC. This translates into CASSLEFDRGRDNEQFF.